The 7 T cell receptor beta chains below come from one sample, sequenced in a study of T cell responses to AZD1222 COVID-19 vaccine. Some clones are missing from TCRdb's copy, which holds only in-frame ones; the method was immunoSEQ multiplex PCR. The sample lists some 140,000 clones, 88% occurring once. Specimen: peripheral blood, collected 28 days after the second AZD1222 dose. All receptors derive from an adult who received the AZD1222 COVID-19 vaccine.

The J gene is TRBJ2-7, the V gene TRBV7-9, with D possibly called TRBD1 or TRBD2 (6 bases each). Trimming pared 5 bases from V and 3 bases from J, leaving 14 bases between. Germline loops: CDR1 SEHNR, CDR2 FQNEAQ (reference sequence). The CDR3 loop spans 14 amino acids. The CDR3 DNA reads as TGTGCCAGCAGCCCCCCCGGAGGGGGCTACGAGCAGTACTTC. This translates into CASSPPGGGYEQYF.

The chain links TRBV11-1 to TRBJ2-5; D unresolved. There are 13 residues in the CDR3. Per germline, CDR1 SGHAT and CDR2 FQDESV (reference sequence). Trimming removed 5 bases at V and 5 bases at J, with 12 bases between. CDR3 DNA sequence: TGTGCCAGCAGCACGCCGTCGCGGGAGACCCAGTACTTC. The encoded protein is CASSTPSRETQYF.

The CDR3 protein is CASSAGTTYNEQFF. CDR3 DNA: TGTGCCAGCAGTGCCGGGACGACCTACAATGAGCAGTTCTTC. The rearrangement links TRBV6-4 to TRBJ2-1; the D call may be TRBD1 or TRBD2 (5 bases each). The germline V gene has CDR1 MRHNA and CDR2 SNTAGT. V gave up 4 bases and J gave up 2 bases, with 9 bases separating them. CDR3 length: 14 amino acids.

The rearrangement joins TRBV7-9 to TRBJ1-2; 7 bases fit TRBD1. After removal of 5 bases from V and 4 bases from J, the junction contained 10 bases not matched to a gene. This CDR3 is 15 amino acids long. Germline CDR1 reads SEHNR; CDR2 reads FQNEAQ (reference sequence). Here the CDR3 reads CASSRKRQGAYGYTF. CDR3 nucleotides: TGTGCCAGCAGCCGAAAGCGACAGGGCGCCTATGGCTACACCTTC.

V is TRBV7-2 and J is TRBJ2-7, with D tentatively TRBD2 (5 bases). The CDR3 spans 17 residues. V lost 3 bases and J lost 3, with 21 bases in between. Germline CDR1 SGHTA, CDR2 FQGNSA. The CDR3: CASSLYGVSGSGYEQYF. CDR3 sequence (DNA): TGTGCCAGCAGCTTGTACGGGGTTTCTGGGAGCGGCTACGAGCAGTACTTC.

The V and J genes are TRBV7-7 and TRBJ2-2, with D hard to call. There are 17 residues in the CDR3. Trimming stripped 2 bases from V and 0 bases from J, with 13 bases between. The germline V gene has CDR1 SSHAT and CDR2 FNYEAQ (reference sequence). The CDR3: CASSLSPVPPNTGELFF. The CDR3 region has the DNA TGTGCCAGCAGCTTAAGTCCTGTACCCCCGAACACCGGGGAGCTGTTTTTT.

The J gene is TRBJ1-5, the V gene TRBV4-1; the D gene is possibly TRBD1 (6 bases). This CDR3 is built from 18 residues. Germline V gives CDR1 MGHRA, CDR2 YSYEKL. V was clipped by 0 bases and J by 6 bases, with 21 bases between them. The CDR3 DNA follows: TGCGCCAGCAGCCAAGAGGCGTTGGGGGCGGGGGTCGGTCAGCCCCAGCATTTT. Its translation is CASSQEALGAGVGQPQHF.